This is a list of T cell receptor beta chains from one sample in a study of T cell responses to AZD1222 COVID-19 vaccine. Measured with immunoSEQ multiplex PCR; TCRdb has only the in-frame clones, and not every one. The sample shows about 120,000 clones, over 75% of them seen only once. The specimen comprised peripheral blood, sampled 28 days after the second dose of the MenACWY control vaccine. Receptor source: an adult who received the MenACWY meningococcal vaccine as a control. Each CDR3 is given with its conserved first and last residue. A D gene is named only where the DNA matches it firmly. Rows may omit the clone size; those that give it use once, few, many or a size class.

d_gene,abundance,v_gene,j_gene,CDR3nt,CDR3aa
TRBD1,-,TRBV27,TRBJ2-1,TGTGCCAGCAGTTTACTAGGACAGGGGGGGCCTCGCTACAATGAGCAGTTCTTC,CASSLLGQGGPRYNEQFF
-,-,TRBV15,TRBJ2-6,TGTGCCACCAGCAGAGATGGGGGCTCTGGGGCCAACGTCCTGACTTTC,CATSRDGGSGANVLTF
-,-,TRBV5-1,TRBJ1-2,TGCGCCAGCAGCTTGGACGGCTCCTATGGCTACACCTTC,CASSLDGSYGYTF
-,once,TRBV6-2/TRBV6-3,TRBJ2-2,TGTGCCAGCAGCCGCCCGCTGGACGCCGGGGAGCTGTTTTTT,CASSRPLDAGELFF
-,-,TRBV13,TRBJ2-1,TGTGCCAGCAGCTTAGTAACGAAGGGGCCGGCATACAATGAGCAGTTCTTC,CASSLVTKGPAYNEQFF
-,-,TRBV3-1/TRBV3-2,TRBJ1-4,TGTGCCAGCAGCCAAGGGTCGGCGCCTAATGAAAAACTGTTTTTT,CASSQGSAPNEKLFF
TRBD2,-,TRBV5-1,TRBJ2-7,TGCGCCAGCAGCTTGGAGGCGGGAGTTCGGTACGAGCAGTACTTC,CASSLEAGVRYEQYF
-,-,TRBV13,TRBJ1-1,TGTGCCAGCAGCTTAGGCCTGACGAACACTGAAGCTTTCTTT,CASSLGLTNTEAFF
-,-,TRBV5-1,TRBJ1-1,TGCGCCAGCCGGTTGGTGGGAGAAGCTTTCTTT,CASRLVGEAFF
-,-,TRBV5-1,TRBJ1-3,TGCGCCAGCACAACGGGGCCCTCTGGAAACACCATATATTTT,CASTTGPSGNTIYF
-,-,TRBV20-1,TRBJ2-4,TGCAGTGCTAGTAAGGGGGCCAAAAACATTCAGTACTTC,CSASKGAKNIQYF
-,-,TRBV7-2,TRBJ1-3,TGTGCCAGCAGCTTAGGGTCACAGGTCTCTGGAAACACCATATATTTT,CASSLGSQVSGNTIYF
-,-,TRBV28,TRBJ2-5,TGTGCCAGCAGTGGGGGGACAGCTCAAGAGACCCAGTACTTC,CASSGGTAQETQYF
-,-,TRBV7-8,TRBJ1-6,TGTGCCAGTCAGGTCCTCGGGGGGGGAACCTATAATTCACCCCTCCACTTT,CASQVLGGGTYNSPLHF
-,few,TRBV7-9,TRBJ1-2,TGTGCCAGCAGCTACGGGGGAGCCAAGGGCTACACCTTC,CASSYGGAKGYTF
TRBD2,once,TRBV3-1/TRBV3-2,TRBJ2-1,TGTGCCAGCAGCCCTCACGGGTCGGCTGCTAGCGGGGGGCAGTTCTTC,CASSPHGSAASGGQFF
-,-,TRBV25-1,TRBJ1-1,TGTGCCAGCAGTGTCCTAGGGGAGGTCGGGGCTTTCTTT,CASSVLGEVGAFF
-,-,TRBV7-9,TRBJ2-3,TGTGCCAGCAGCTTAGGGGCAGTGAGCACAGATACGCAGTATTTT,CASSLGAVSTDTQYF
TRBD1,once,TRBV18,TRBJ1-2,TGTGCCAGCTCACCACAAGACAGGGGATCTGGCTACACCTTC,CASSPQDRGSGYTF
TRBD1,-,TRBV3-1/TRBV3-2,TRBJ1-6,TGTGCCAGCCGTAAGGGACAGATTAATTCACCCCTCCACTTT,CASRKGQINSPLHF
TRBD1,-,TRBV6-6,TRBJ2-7,TGTGCCAGCAGTTACGGACAGGGGGATTACTACGAGCAGTACTTC,CASSYGQGDYYEQYF
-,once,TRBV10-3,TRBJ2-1,TGTGCCATCAGCCCTACTGGGGGTCTAGTCGGGTACAATGAGCAGTTCTTC,CAISPTGGLVGYNEQFF
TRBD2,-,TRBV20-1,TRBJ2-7,TGCAGTGCTAGAGAGGTGACTAGCGACAACTTC,CSAREVTSDNF
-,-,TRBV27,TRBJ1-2,TGTGCCAGCAGTCTAGGGACGAAAAACTATGGCTACACCTTC,CASSLGTKNYGYTF
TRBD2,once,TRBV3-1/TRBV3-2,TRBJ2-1,TGTGCCAGCAGCCAGGAGGGACTAGCGGGATCCTACAATGAGCAGTTCTTC,CASSQEGLAGSYNEQFF
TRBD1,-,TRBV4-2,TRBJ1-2,TGTGCCAGCAGCCAAGGGGACAGGGAAAACTATGGCTACACCTTC,CASSQGDRENYGYTF
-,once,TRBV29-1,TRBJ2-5,TGCAGCGTGACCGGACAGTACCAAGAGACCCAGTACTTC,CSVTGQYQETQYF
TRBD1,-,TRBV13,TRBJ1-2,TGTGCCAGCAGCTTGGGGGGACAGGGGAACTATGGCTACACCTTC,CASSLGGQGNYGYTF
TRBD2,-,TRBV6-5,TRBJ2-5,TGTGCCAGCAGTTATCTCGGGAGGGAGACCCAGTACTTC,CASSYLGRETQYF
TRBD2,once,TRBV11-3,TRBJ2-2,TGTGCCAGCAGCTTAGTGTTATTTGGACTAGCGGCGACCGGGGAGCTGTTTTTT,CASSLVLFGLAATGELFF
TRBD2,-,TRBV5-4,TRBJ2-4,TGTGCCAGCAGCCCCACTAGCGGGGCAGGGGGTAACATTCAGTACTTC,CASSPTSGAGGNIQYF
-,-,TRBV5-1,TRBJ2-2,TGCGCCAGCAGCTTGGCCCCACAGGCCGGGGAGCTGTTTTTT,CASSLAPQAGELFF
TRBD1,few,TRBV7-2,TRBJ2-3,TGTGCCAGCAGCTCCGACACAGGGGCGGCGCAGTATTTT,CASSSDTGAAQYF
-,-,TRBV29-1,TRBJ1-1,TGCAGCGTCGCCAATCTGGGACTCGTGAGGACTGAAGCTTTCTTT,CSVANLGLVRTEAFF
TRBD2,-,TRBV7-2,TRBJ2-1,TGTGCCAGCAGCCCAGCGGGAGGGGGGCCGGGGAATGAGCAGTTCTTC,CASSPAGGGPGNEQFF
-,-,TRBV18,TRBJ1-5,TGTGCCAGCTCACCGGTCGCAGGGGTGAGCAATCAGCCCCAGCATTTT,CASSPVAGVSNQPQHF
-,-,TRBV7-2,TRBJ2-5,TGTGCCAGCAGCTTATGGGGGGAGACCCAGTACTTC,CASSLWGETQYF
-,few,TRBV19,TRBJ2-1,TGTGCCAGTAGCGCGTTCAATGAGCAGTTCTTC,CASSAFNEQFF
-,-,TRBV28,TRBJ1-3,TGTGCCAGCAGTTTATCGGGGGGAGGAAACACCATATATTTT,CASSLSGGGNTIYF
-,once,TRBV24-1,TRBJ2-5,TGTGCCACCAGTGCCGCGGGCGGGACCAGGATGGAGACCCAGTACTTC,CATSAAGGTRMETQYF
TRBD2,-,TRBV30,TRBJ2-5,TGTGCCTGGAGTGCAGGGACTAGCGGCCGTGTGGGGGAGACCCAGTACTTC,CAWSAGTSGRVGETQYF
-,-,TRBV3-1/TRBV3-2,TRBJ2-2,TGTGCCAGCAGGCAGAAGGATATCCGATTCCCCGGGGAGCTGTTTTTT,CASRQKDIRFPGELFF
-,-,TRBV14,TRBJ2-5,TGTGCCAGCAGCCAATCCCGGGGTTATCAAGAGACCCAGTACTTC,CASSQSRGYQETQYF
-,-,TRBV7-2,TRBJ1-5,TGTGCCAGCAGCTTTTTAGGAATTAGCAATCAGCCCCAGCATTTT,CASSFLGISNQPQHF
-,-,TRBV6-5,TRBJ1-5,TGTGCCAGCAGAGGAGGGACGGGTCAGCCCCAGCATTTT,CASRGGTGQPQHF
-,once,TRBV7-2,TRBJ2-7,TGTGCCAGCAGCTTACCCGGGACTCCCCAATTT,CASSLPGTPQF
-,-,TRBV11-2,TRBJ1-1,TGTGCCAGCGGCGAGGCCGCCGGTGCGTCAGCTTTCTTT,CASGEAAGASAFF